The 10 T cell receptor beta chains below were found in one sample sequenced in a study of CD8+ T cells in alopecia areata. Extraction of RNA preceded its reverse transcription into cDNA, which served as the sequencing template. Clones were sequenced by immunoSEQ multiplex PCR, and TCRdb holds only the in-frame ones, with some missing. The repertoire holds 80,000 to 95,000 clones, with about 40% as singletons. Treatment in this sample: oral pan-JAK inhibitor, 5-10 mg twice daily. Source: CD8+ T cells sorted from blood, taken at week 24, from a patient treated with tofacitinib. The receptors derive from a human donor with alopecia areata.

This sequence joins TRBV15 and TRBJ1-1; 7 bases agree with TRBD1. The CDR3 is 15 amino acids. The germline V gene encodes CDR1 LNHNV and CDR2 YYDKDF (reference sequence). The V segment lost 7 bases and the J segment 6 bases; nucleotides outside the gene matches: 14. The CDR3, as DNA: TGTGCCACCAAAGGTAGTAGGGGGCGATTCGCTGAAGCTTTCTTT. It specifies CATKGSRGRFAEAFF.

The rearrangement uses TRBV13 and TRBJ2-7, with 7 bases aligning to TRBD1. J was trimmed by 1 base and V by 0 bases; bases with no gene match: 3. This CDR3 has 15 amino acids. CDR1 is PRHDT, CDR2 FYEKMQ, per germline (reference sequence). CDR3 sequence reads: CASSLGAGGSYEQYF. CDR3 DNA sequence: TGTGCCAGCAGCTTAGGGGCAGGGGGTTCCTACGAGCAGTACTTC.

The V call is TRBV5-1, the J call TRBJ2-7; 8 nucleotides line up with TRBD2. The CDR3 totals 14 residues. The J segment lost 3 bases and the V segment lost 0 bases, leaving 2 bases of the junction unmatched. Germline lookup yields CDR1 SGHRS and CDR2 YFSETQ. The CDR3 bases are TGCGCCAGCAGCTTGGCCGGGACTAGCTACGAGCAGTACTTC. Its translation is CASSLAGTSYEQYF.

DNA for the CDR3: TGTGCCAGCAGTATAGCGGGAGAGAATAATGAGCAGTTCTTC. It translates to CASSIAGENNEQFF. V and J are TRBV6-4 and TRBJ2-1, with TRBD2 matching 9 bases. V was clipped by 5 bases and J by 7 bases; unmatched bases: 6. Looked up from germline, CDR1 is MRHNA and CDR2 is SNTAGT. The CDR3 sequence is 14 residues long.

On this clone: This sample also contains other DNA sequences that code for the same CDR3. The chain uses TRBV2 and TRBJ2-7, with unresolved D. This CDR3 has 11 residues. V lost 4 bases and J 3 bases, leaving 4 bases between the germline ends. The germline gives CDR1 SNHLY, CDR2 FYNNEI. The CDR3, as DNA: TGTGCCAGCAGTGCCGGCTACGAGCAGTACTTC. It translates to CASSAGYEQYF.

This clone was found many times. V usage is TRBV29-1 and J usage is TRBJ2-7; the D gene is possibly TRBD2 (6 bases). V was pared by 7 bases and J by 1 base, with 23 bases between. The CDR3 loop spans 16 amino acids. The germline CDR1 and CDR2 sequences are SQVTM and ANQGSEA. CDR3 DNA sequence: TGCAGCGCCGCCCGGGGGTCGGCAAAGGATTCCTACGAGCAGTACTTC. Its translation is CSAARGSAKDSYEQYF.

This clone appeared a few times. The chain joins TRBV7-9 to TRBJ2-5; D tentatively fits TRBD1 or TRBD2 (5 bases each). The length of the CDR3 is 15 residues. CDR1 and CDR2 (germline): SEHNR, FQNEAQ (reference sequence). V lost 7 bases and J lost 5, with 20 bases in between. The DNA for the CDR3 is TGTGCCAGCACCCGCCGGGCAGGGAGTGGGGAGACCCAGTACTTC. It yields the protein CASTRRAGSGETQYF.

This clone was detected only a few times. V gene TRBV9 combines with J gene TRBJ2-2; the D is unclear. Germline CDR1 and CDR2: SGDLS and YYNGEE. V gave up 0 bases and J gave up 4 bases, with 4 bases separating them. CDR3 length equals 13 residues. CDR3 nucleotides: TGTGCCAGCAGCGTAGGATCCACCGGGGAGCTGTTTTTT. It is translated as CASSVGSTGELFF.

Written as DNA, the CDR3 is TGTGCCAGCAGCCAAGGGCAGGGCGGTCAGCCCCAGCATTTT. Its translation is CASSQGQGGQPQHF. The chain combines TRBV16 with TRBJ1-5, with D possibly TRBD1 on 5 matching bases. The germline gives CDR1 KGHSY, CDR2 FQNENV. The length of the CDR3 is 14 residues. Trimming pared 2 bases from V and 6 bases from J, leaving 11 bases between.

This clone occurred a few times. The chain recombines TRBV29-1 with TRBJ1-1; the D is unclear. CDR1 and CDR2 from the germline V gene are SQVTM and ANQGSEA. This CDR3 has 12 amino acids. Trimming took off 4 bases at V and 2 bases at J, with 8 bases between the two ends. The CDR3 spells CSVGQPNTEAFF. The CDR3 coding sequence is TGCAGCGTTGGGCAGCCAAACACTGAAGCTTTCTTT.